The sequence of this T cell receptor (beta chain) was determined in a study of technical replicates of blood from several donors. This clone was seen just once. Sequenced by immunoSEQ multiplex PCR; TCRdb stores in-frame clones only, minus some. The profile shows about 97,000 clones, around 96% of them singletons. Germline V gene lookup returns CDR1 MGHDK and CDR2 SYGVNS. V was trimmed by 1 base and J by 9 bases, leaving 10 bases between them. The CDR3 length is 13 residues. The receptor comes from a human donor in good health. The sequenced sample was T cells isolated from PBMCs. The chain couples TRBV25-1 to TRBJ2-1, with a possible D match to TRBD2 (5 bases). DNA of the CDR3: TGTGCCAGCAGTGAATTAGGGAGTGTTGAGCAGTTCTTC. It encodes CASSELGSVEQFF.